Below, 29 T cell receptor beta chains from the same sample are listed, as sequenced in a study of CD8+CD57+ T cells in acquired aplastic anemia. For CDR3 and TCR beta VDJ profiling, genomic DNA was the template used. One entry per CDR3 protein results from TCRdb running MiXCR on the reads. Here the sample spans approximately 380,000 distinct CDR3 sequences, around 72% being singletons. The source material was sorted CD4+, CD8+, or CD8+CD57+ T cells (not recorded which) from PBMCs. These receptors were taken from a human donor in good health, serving as a control.

This clonotype was counted a single time. A single base separates this from a much larger clone, so it may be a read error. CDR3 protein: CASSPFRIGGYGYTF. The CDR3 DNA is TGTGCCAGCAGTCCTTTTAGGATCGGGGGATATGGCTACACCTTC. This chain uses TRBV11-2 with TRBJ1-2; tentatively, D is TRBD1 (5 bases). In germline, CDR1 is SGHAT, CDR2 FQNNGV. V lost 6 bases and J lost 5, with 19 bases in between. The CDR3 is made up of 15 amino acids.

This clonotype was counted only a few times. The genes are TRBV10-3 and TRBJ2-7, with unresolved D. Germline values: CDR1 ENHRY, CDR2 SYGVKD. Deletions cut 3 bases from V and 7 bases from J, with 7 bases between. The CDR3 contains 11 residues. CDR3 DNA: TGTGCCATCAGTGACTTGAGGGAGCAGTACTTC. As protein: CAISDLREQYF.

This clonotype was observed many times. This chain links TRBV19 with TRBJ1-3, with D possibly matching TRBD1 (6 bases). Germline CDR1 is LNHDA and CDR2 is SQIVND (reference sequence). The CDR3 has 16 amino acids. Deletions cut 5 bases from V and 6 bases from J, with 20 bases between. The CDR3 loop reads CASSDFLGTRQNTIYF. In nucleotides, the CDR3 is TGTGCCAGTAGTGATTTTCTCGGGACACGCCAAAACACCATATATTTT.

To note about this clonotype: A read error may account for a junction end that differs from germline. The J gene is TRBJ2-7, the V gene TRBV7-2; D remains unclear. Germline loops: CDR1 SGHTA, CDR2 FQGNSA. This CDR3 has 15 residues. CDR3 protein: CASSRAPENSYEPYF. CDR3 coding DNA: TGTGCCAGCAGCCGAGCGCCGGAGAACTCCTACGAGCCGTACTTC.

About this clonotype: The germline gene is not matched at one end of the junction; a read error may be the cause. This chain uses TRBV7-3 with TRBJ2-7, with 9 bases matching TRBD1. The CDR3 consists of 14 residues. CDR1 SGHTA and CDR2 FQGTGA come from the germline V gene. Here the CDR3 reads CASSLGTGITDTQF. Written as DNA, the CDR3 is TGTGCCAGCAGCTTGGGGACAGGGATCACAGATACGCAGTTC. Full variable domain (outside the CDR3, taken from reference TRBV7-3 and TRBJ2-7): GAGVSQTPSNKVTEKGKYVELRCDPISGHTALYWYRQSLGQGPEFLIYFQGTGAADDSGLPNDRFFAVRPEGSVSTLKIQRTERGDSAVYLCASSLGTGITDTQFGPGTRLTVT.

This chain uses TRBV12-3 or TRBV12-4 with TRBJ1-6; tentatively, D is TRBD1 (6 bases). The CDR3 spans 15 residues. Trimming stripped 10 bases from V and 6 bases from J, with 19 bases between. In DNA, the CDR3 is TGTGCCATCAAAGAGTCGACAGGACTTAATTCACCCCTCCACTTT. It codes for CAIKESTGLNSPLHF.

The chain recombines TRBV4-3 with TRBJ2-7, with D uncertain. The germline gives CDR1 LGHNA, CDR2 YSLEER. The CDR3 totals 15 residues. Between the trimmed V and J ends, which lost 3 bases and 1 base, there was a span of 13 bases. In DNA, the CDR3 is TGCGCCAGCAGCCATTCCTCGGCGCGTTCCTACGAGCAGTACTTC. As protein: CASSHSSARSYEQYF.

The chain is built from TRBV12-3 or TRBV12-4 and TRBJ1-5; D is ambiguous. CDR3 length: 8 amino acids. V lost 4 bases and J 16 bases, leaving 5 bases between the germline ends. CDR3 loop: CASSSGHF. CDR3 in DNA: TGTGCCAGCAGTTCGGGACATTTT.

Of note for this clonotype: One junction end disagrees with the germline gene, perhaps due to a read error. This sequence joins TRBV2 and TRBJ1-6, with D perhaps TRBD1 (5 bases). CDR1 SNHLY and CDR2 FYNNEI come from the germline V gene. The CDR3 spans 15 residues. As DNA, the CDR3 is TGTGCCAGCAGTGCAGGGAACAGAGATAATTCACCCCTCCGGTTT. It encodes CASSAGNRDNSPLRF.

This clonotype was observed at least ten times. The chain joins TRBV19 to TRBJ2-7; D not resolved. The CDR3 contains 14 residues. CDR1 and CDR2 (germline): LNHDA, SQIVND (reference sequence). Trimming cost V 7 bases and J 0 bases, with 13 bases left between them. CDR3 coding DNA: TGTGCCAGTAACGACCCCGGTGGCTCCTACGAGCAGTACTTC. Its translation: CASNDPGGSYEQYF. The full variable domain, rest sourced from reference TRBV19 and TRBJ2-7, is DGGITQSPKYLFRKEGQNVTLSCEQNLNHDAMYWYRQDPGQGLRLIYYSQIVNDFQKGDIAEGYSVSREKKESFPLTVTSAQKNPTAFYLCASNDPGGSYEQYFGPGTRLTVT.

This clonotype was detected many times. V and J are TRBV5-1 and TRBJ2-1; D gene ambiguous. This CDR3 is built from 13 residues. V was cut by 0 bases and J by 8 bases, with 9 bases left in between. CDR1 and CDR2 (germline): SGHRS, YFSETQ. The CDR3 loop is CASSLEAAHEQFF. CDR3 sequence (DNA): TGCGCCAGCAGCTTGGAGGCAGCCCATGAGCAGTTCTTC.

Many counts were recorded for this clonotype. The V call is TRBV11-2, the J call TRBJ2-7; D unclear. The ends were cut back, 5 bases at V and 10 bases at J, with 15 bases in the middle. CDR3 length: 12 amino acids. Germline CDR1 SGHAT, CDR2 FQNNGV. CDR3 in DNA: TGTGCCAGCAGCAGTCTACCCGAAAGACAGTACTTC. It codes for CASSSLPERQYF.

On this clonotype itself: Its ends do not fully match the called genes, so a read error is possible. The chain recombines TRBV7-2 with TRBJ1-2; D is perhaps TRBD1 (6 bases). Germline-derived CDR1 and CDR2 are SGHTA and FQGNSA. CDR3 length equals 12 residues. Here the CDR3 DNA reads TGTGCCAGCACCACCGACAGGAGTGGCGACACCTTC. Amino acids: CASTTDRSGDTF.

The V gene is TRBV9, the J gene TRBJ1-2; D remains ambiguous. The V end lost 8 bases, the J end lost 7 bases, and 24 bases lay between the germline ends. Germline V gene sequence: CDR1 SGDLS, CDR2 YYNGEE. The CDR3 consists of 15 residues. The CDR3: CASSISLGSNSGYTF. CDR3 bases: TGTGCCAGTAGTATTTCGTTGGGCTCTAATTCTGGCTACACCTTC.

This rearrangement joins TRBV11-2 to TRBJ2-5; TRBD1 is a possible D gene (5 bases). With 4 bases removed from V and 9 bases from J, the gap between germline ends came to 12 bases. Germline lookup yields CDR1 SGHAT and CDR2 FQNNGV. This CDR3 region has 12 residues. The CDR3 reads CASSSVEGAQYF. As DNA, the CDR3 is TGTGCCAGCAGCTCAGTGGAAGGGGCCCAGTACTTC.

On this clonotype: The conserved closing phenylalanine or tryptophan is absent in this CDR3, likely reflecting a read error. It is unclear where the CDR3 begins or ends on the DNA, so no DNA is shown, and the CDR3 is as TCRdb lists it. The chain carries TRBV24-1 and TRBJ1-6. Germline assignment: CDR1 KGHDR and CDR2 SFDVKD. 14 amino acids form the CDR3, both terminal residues included. CDR3 amino acids: CATSQQRVNQHLQP.

J is TRBJ1-1 and V is TRBV7-9; D is possibly TRBD1 (6 bases). Trimming shortened V by 5 bases and J by 1 base, and 14 bases separated the two germline ends. Germline V gives CDR1 SEHNR, CDR2 FQNEAQ (reference sequence). CDR3 length: 15 residues. The DNA of the CDR3 is TGTGCCAGCAGCCCGCGGGACAAACCGAACACTGAAGCTTTCTTT. Translating gives CASSPRDKPNTEAFF.

The J gene is TRBJ1-6, the V gene TRBV2; tentatively, D is TRBD1 (5 bases). The CDR3 has 14 residues. Germline V gives CDR1 SNHLY, CDR2 FYNNEI. The germline V and J ends were trimmed by 11 bases and 5 bases, with 16 bases remaining between them. CDR3 DNA: TGTGCCTGCAATAGGCAGGGTAATAATTCACCCCTCCACTTT. This codes for CACNRQGNNSPLHF.

This chain connects TRBV11-1 to TRBJ2-3, with D possibly matching TRBD2 (5 bases). CDR1 and CDR2 from the germline V gene are SGHAT and FQDESV (reference sequence). The CDR3 loop spans 15 amino acids. The ends were cut back, 6 bases at V and 2 bases at J, with 15 bases in the middle. CDR3 nucleotides: TGTGCCAGCAGACCTAGTGGGAGCCCCACAGATACGCAGTATTTT. Encoded protein: CASRPSGSPTDTQYF.

The gene calls are TRBV10-1 and TRBJ2-7, with D possibly being TRBD1 or TRBD2 (7 bases each). The germline CDR1 and CDR2 sequences are WNHNN and SYGVQD (reference sequence). The CDR3 consists of 15 residues. Trimming shortened V by 6 bases and J by 10 bases, and 25 bases separated the two germline ends. CDR3 amino acids: CASSFNRGGGYVQYF. In DNA form, the CDR3 reads TGCGCCAGCAGCTTTAACAGGGGCGGGGGATACGTTCAGTACTTC.

Remarks on this clonotype: A single base separates this from a much larger clone, so it may be a read error. This chain connects TRBV6-1 to TRBJ1-4, with D unclear. Per germline, CDR1 MNHNS and CDR2 SASEGT. The CDR3 is 14 amino acids. The CDR3 region is CASNRLATNEKLSF. The CDR3 bases are TGTGCCAGCAATCGCCTTGCAACTAATGAAAAACTGTCTTTT.

The chain uses TRBV7-6 and TRBJ2-2; D is unresolved. V lost 5 bases and J 5 bases, leaving 6 bases between the germline ends. Germline CDR1 reads SGHVS; CDR2 reads FNYEAQ. CDR3 size: 12 residues. The CDR3 nucleotides are TGTGCCAGCAGCATCGGTACCGGGGAGCTGTTTTTT. It is translated as CASSIGTGELFF.

The chain couples TRBV11-2 to TRBJ2-3, with D perhaps TRBD2 (5 bases). V dropped 4 bases and J dropped 2 bases, with 7 bases sitting between them. CDR1 is SGHAT and CDR2 is FQNNGV in the germline V gene. The CDR3 is 13 residues long. This CDR3 reads CASSYGVTDTQYF. CDR3 sequence (DNA): TGTGCCAGCAGCTACGGGGTCACAGATACGCAGTATTTT.

The sample holds many counts of this clonotype. The V call is TRBV6-6, the J call TRBJ1-2; D ambiguous. This CDR3 spans 13 amino acids. V shed 6 bases and J shed 6 bases, with 14 bases lying between them. Germline-derived CDR1 and CDR2 are MNHNY and SVGAGI (reference sequence). The CDR3 DNA reads as TGTGCCAGCAGCCCTTCGGTAGGGCATGGCTACACCTTC. It translates to CASSPSVGHGYTF.

This sequence joins TRBV7-8 and TRBJ1-6; 12 positions agree with TRBD1. Germline CDR1 and CDR2: SGHVS and FQNEAQ. Unmatched junction bases numbered 10, after V lost 5 bases and J lost 17 bases. The CDR3 consists of 14 residues. CDR3 nucleotides: TGTGCCAGCAGCCTATCTGCCGGGACAGGGGGCTTCCACTTT. Amino acid sequence: CASSLSAGTGGFHF. The variable domain in full, completed from reference TRBV7-8 and TRBJ1-6, reads GAGVSQSPRYKVAKRGQDVALRCDPISGHVSLFWYQQALGQGPEFLTYFQNEAQLDKSGLPSDRFFAERPEGSVSTLKIQRTQQEDSAVYLCASSLSAGTGGFHFGNGTRLTVT.

The chain combines TRBV20-1 with TRBJ2-3, with D possibly being TRBD1 (5 bases). The CDR3 loop spans 14 amino acids. Trimming pared 6 bases from V and 7 bases from J, leaving 20 bases between. CDR1 is DFQATT and CDR2 is SNEGSKA in the germline V gene (reference sequence). The DNA for the CDR3 is TGCAGTGCAGAGGCCGCACCCAGGGCAAATACGCAGTATTTT. Its translation is CSAEAAPRANTQYF.

This clonotype was observed a single time. The CDR3 does not end in the conserved phenylalanine or tryptophan, so this is likely a read error. The DNA is left out, because the CDR3 cannot be placed on it with certainty; the CDR3 is given as TCRdb lists it. CDR3 sequence reads: CASSLDRGA. The chain uses TRBV5-1 and TRBJ2-7; the D call TRBD1 from the table was never checked on the DNA. The CDR3 is 9 residues long, counting both termini. Germline V gene data show CDR1 as SGHRS and CDR2 as YFSETQ.

The chain uses TRBV2 and TRBJ1-5, with a possible D match to TRBD1 (5 bases). There are 15 residues in the CDR3. The germline V gene has CDR1 SNHLY and CDR2 FYNNEI. V shed 4 bases and J shed 1 base, with 11 bases lying between them. The CDR3 DNA reads TGTGCCAGCAGTGTGGCCAGGGAGAGCAATCAGCCCCAGCATTTT. It codes for CASSVARESNQPQHF.

Concerning this clonotype itself: One end of the junction varies from germline; a read error may be responsible. This chain links TRBV9 with TRBJ2-5; perhaps D is TRBD1 or TRBD2 (6 bases each). CDR1 and CDR2 (germline): SGDLS, YYNGEE. The CDR3 length is 13 residues. CDR3 in DNA: TGTGCCAGCAGCGTAGGGGGGGCCTCCCCATATGGCTTC. This codes for CASSVGGASPYGF.